The 27 T cell receptor beta chains in this list originate from one sample, sequenced in a study of early T cells in non-severe SARS-CoV-2 infection. Each CDR3 protein gets one entry after TCRdb re-called the 5' RACE reads with MiXCR. This sample has about 79,000 distinct CDR3 sequences; less than 15% occur once, and the top ten carry around 6%. Source material: whole blood. Receptor source: an adult who was a healthcare worker with PCR-confirmed SARS-CoV-2 infection or an uninfected control (not recorded which).

CDR3 nucleotide sequence: TGTGCCAGCAGTGCCGAGACACCCGCCTGGAATGAGCAGTACTTC. Translated, it gives CASSAETPAWNEQYF. The chain couples TRBV2 to TRBJ2-7; no definite D call. Trimming took 4 bases from V and 7 from J, leaving 20 bases between them. Germline lookup yields CDR1 SNHLY and CDR2 FYNNEI. The CDR3 is made up of 15 amino acids.

Many counts were recorded for this clonotype. The genes are TRBV6-6 and TRBJ2-3, with 8 bases aligning to TRBD2. Germline V lookup: CDR1 MNHNY, CDR2 SVGAGI (reference sequence). J was trimmed by 1 base and V by 8 bases; bases with no gene match: 8. The CDR3 covers 15 residues. CDR3 DNA sequence: TGTGCCAGCTCGGACGGGGGGGCTGGCACAGATACGCAGTATTTT. This codes for CASSDGGAGTDTQYF.

A few counts support this clonotype. CDR3 loop: CASSWAGSGTDTQYF. CDR3 DNA sequence: TGTGCCAGCAGTTGGGCCGGGAGCGGCACAGATACGCAGTATTTT. This rearrangement joins TRBV28 to TRBJ2-3; possibly TRBD2 for D (6 bases). In germline, CDR1 is MDHEN, CDR2 SYDVKM. This CDR3 comprises 15 residues. Trimming shortened V by 4 bases and J by 1 base, and 12 bases separated the two germline ends.

V and J are TRBV11-1 and TRBJ1-2; D not resolved. This CDR3 region has 13 residues. Trimming took 5 bases from V and 3 from J, leaving 10 bases between them. Germline CDR1 SGHAT, CDR2 FQDESV (reference sequence). CDR3 nucleotide sequence: TGTGCCAGCAGCCCTTCTGGGGACTATGGCTACACCTTC. Translated: CASSPSGDYGYTF.

The chain joins TRBV12-3 or TRBV12-4 to TRBJ2-7; D gene unclear. The CDR3 covers 13 residues. Trimming pared 1 base from V and 0 bases from J, leaving 4 bases between. CDR3 nucleotides: TGTGCCAGCAGTTTAGGTCCCTCCTACGAGCAGTACTTC. It is translated as CASSLGPSYEQYF.

J is TRBJ1-2 and V is TRBV25-1; no definite D call. The CDR3 extends over 11 amino acids. CDR1 is MGHDK, CDR2 SYGVNS, per germline. The V end lost 1 base, the J end lost 8 bases, and 5 bases lay between the germline ends. The CDR3 DNA sequence: TGTGCCAGCAGTGAATTGAGCGGCTACACCTTC. Translating it yields CASSELSGYTF.

This sequence joins TRBV7-3 and TRBJ1-1, with 8 bases identical to TRBD1. The V segment lost 5 bases and the J segment 3 bases; nucleotides outside the gene matches: 5. CDR1 SGHTA and CDR2 FQGTGA come from the germline V gene. This CDR3 spans 14 amino acids. CDR3 loop: CASSPDRGYTEAFF. The DNA for the CDR3 is TGTGCCAGCAGCCCTGACAGGGGTTACACTGAAGCTTTCTTT.

This chain connects TRBV7-3 to TRBJ2-1, with 8 bases that match TRBD2. V gave up 3 bases and J gave up 2 bases; unmatched junction bases: 3. This CDR3 region has 15 residues. Germline CDR1 SGHTA, CDR2 FQGTGA. The CDR3 loop is CASSLAGGAYNEQFF. Written as DNA, the CDR3 is TGTGCCAGCAGCTTGGCGGGAGGAGCCTACAATGAGCAGTTCTTC.

This clonotype was seen more than once but under ten times. The chain recombines TRBV5-1 with TRBJ1-3; perhaps TRBD1 as D (6 bases). Per the germline V gene, CDR1 is SGHRS and CDR2 is YFSETQ. CDR3 size: 14 residues. V was trimmed by 0 bases and J by 2 bases, leaving 6 bases between them. Written as DNA, the CDR3 is TGCGCCAGCAGCTTGGACAGGGCTGGAAACACCATATATTTT. The encoded protein is CASSLDRAGNTIYF.

The V and J genes are TRBV28 and TRBJ2-1; 10 nucleotides agree with TRBD2. With 5 bases clipped from V and 5 bases from J, the junction kept 6 bases outside the gene matches. In germline, CDR1 is MDHEN, CDR2 SYDVKM. CDR3 length: 15 amino acids. In DNA, the CDR3 is TGTGCCAGCAGTCTAGCGGGAGTGCGGAACAATGAGCAGTTCTTC. Protein: CASSLAGVRNNEQFF.

The table lists this clonotype with many counts. This chain uses TRBV30 with TRBJ2-3, with 10 bases lining up with TRBD1. CDR3 length equals 15 residues. Trimming removed 3 bases from V and 7 bases from J; junction bases left unmatched: 10. Germline lookup yields CDR1 GTSNPN and CDR2 SVGIG (reference sequence). The CDR3 DNA sequence: TGTGCCTGGAGACGACAGGGGGCAGCCGGATATACGCAGTATTTT. Translated: CAWRRQGAAGYTQYF. Using reference TRBV30 and TRBJ2-3 for the parts outside the CDR3, the full variable domain is SQTIHQWPATLVQPVGSPLSLECTVEGTSNPNLYWYRQAAGRGLQLLFYSVGIGQISSEVPQNLSASRPQDRQFILSSKKLLLSDSGFYLCAWRRQGAAGYTQYFGPGTRLTVL.

This clonotype was recorded at least ten times. The chain couples TRBV6-2 or TRBV6-3 to TRBJ1-2; D unresolved. The germline V gene encodes CDR1 MNHEY and CDR2 SVGEGT. With 6 bases removed from V and 4 bases from J, the gap between germline ends came to 15 bases. This CDR3 has 14 residues. CDR3 amino acids: CASSRRTDFYGYTF. The CDR3 DNA follows: TGTGCCAGCAGCCGTCGGACGGACTTCTATGGCTACACCTTC.

The sample holds many counts of this clonotype. The V gene is TRBV6-6, the J gene TRBJ2-2; 11 bases align to TRBD1. Germline CDR1 and CDR2: MNHNY and SVGAGI (reference sequence). V shed 3 bases, J shed 6 bases, and the junction held 6 bases outside the gene matches. The CDR3 spans 16 residues. CDR3 loop: CASSYLGQGVAGELFF. The CDR3 DNA follows: TGTGCCAGCAGTTATTTGGGACAGGGGGTCGCCGGGGAGCTGTTTTTT.

The rearrangement joins TRBV6-1 to TRBJ2-2, with 7 bases fitting TRBD2. V lost 8 bases to trimming and J lost 7 bases; unmatched junction nucleotides: 13. This CDR3 region has 15 residues. Germline V CDR1 and CDR2: MNHNS, SASEGT. The CDR3, as DNA: TGTGCCAGCCTCATCTCAAGCGGGACGAACGGGGAGCTGTTTTTT. Amino acid sequence: CASLISSGTNGELFF.

This clonotype was detected a few times. This sequence joins TRBV19 and TRBJ2-1; 9 nucleotides align to TRBD2. The CDR3 length is 17 residues. Germline CDR1 LNHDA, CDR2 SQIVND (reference sequence). The J segment lost 0 bases and the V segment lost 2 bases, leaving 5 bases of the junction unmatched. CDR3 DNA: TGTGCCAGTAGTATACGGTCTAGCGGGGCCTCCTACAATGAGCAGTTCTTC. The encoded protein is CASSIRSSGASYNEQFF.

This chain joins TRBV10-3 and TRBJ2-3; 8 bases are a match to TRBD2. The CDR3 spans 13 residues. Germline values: CDR1 ENHRY, CDR2 SYGVKD. The junction had 3 bases not matched to a gene; V was cut back by 9 bases and J by 1 base. CDR3 in DNA: TGTGCCATACTGACTAGCGGCACAGATACGCAGTATTTT. As protein: CAILTSGTDTQYF.

The V gene is TRBV2, the J gene TRBJ2-2; 8 bases match TRBD2. Trimming cost V 5 bases and J 4 bases; bases outside gene matches: 3. The germline gives CDR1 SNHLY, CDR2 FYNNEI. This CDR3 has 14 residues. The DNA of the CDR3 is TGTGCCAGCAGTAGCGGGAGTGGCACCGGGGAGCTGTTTTTT. This codes for CASSSGSGTGELFF.

This clonotype was seen ten or more times. V usage is TRBV10-3 and J usage is TRBJ2-7; D uncertain. With 2 bases removed from V and 4 bases from J, the gap between germline ends came to 3 bases. The CDR3 spans 11 residues. CDR1 and CDR2 from the germline V gene are ENHRY and SYGVKD. As DNA, the CDR3 is TGTGCCATCAGTGAGGAGTACGAGCAGTACTTC. Translating gives CAISEEYEQYF.

The CDR3 sequence: CASRTVGQRYNSPLHF. CDR3 coding DNA: TGTGCCAGCAGGACTGTAGGGCAGAGATATAATTCACCCCTCCACTTT. The chain is built from TRBV27 and TRBJ1-6; D call uncertain. This CDR3 is built from 16 residues. V dropped 6 bases and J dropped 4 bases, with 16 bases sitting between them. The germline V gene has CDR1 MNHEY and CDR2 SMNVEV (reference sequence).

This clonotype was counted only a few times. The rearrangement uses TRBV12-3 or TRBV12-4 and TRBJ2-6, with 7 bases that match TRBD1. This CDR3 spans 17 amino acids. With 5 bases clipped from V and 0 bases from J, the junction kept 7 bases outside the gene matches. Written as DNA, the CDR3 is TGTGCCAGCAGTCGAGGGACAGCGAACTCTGGGGCCAACGTCCTGACTTTC. It translates to CASSRGTANSGANVLTF.

At least ten counts were recorded for this clonotype. The rearrangement links TRBV6-5 to TRBJ1-3, with TRBD1 identical over 8 bases. This CDR3 contains 14 residues. V gave up 6 bases and J gave up 2 bases; unmatched junction bases: 3. The germline CDR1 and CDR2 sequences are MNHEY and SVGAGI. In DNA form, the CDR3 reads TGTGCCAGCAGCCAGACAGGGGCTGGAAACACCATATATTTT. As protein: CASSQTGAGNTIYF.

In its sample, this clonotype was seen a few times. The chain links TRBV27 to TRBJ2-2; TRBD1 agrees at 7 bases. CDR3 length equals 15 residues. In germline, CDR1 is MNHEY, CDR2 SMNVEV (reference sequence). V lost 5 bases and J lost 1; bases outside the gene matches: 4. This CDR3 reads CASSLGTVNTGELFF. In nucleotides, the CDR3 is TGTGCCAGCAGTCTCGGGACAGTGAACACCGGGGAGCTGTTTTTT.

This clonotype was picked up a small number of times. The chain uses TRBV20-1 and TRBJ1-1; the D gene is possibly TRBD1 (6 bases). The CDR3 sequence is 14 residues long. Trimming removed 4 bases from V and 6 bases from J, with 18 bases in between. CDR1 and CDR2 from the germline V gene are DFQATT and SNEGSKA (reference sequence). This CDR3 reads CSATVVQGKAEAFF. The DNA of the CDR3 is TGCAGTGCTACGGTAGTACAGGGAAAAGCTGAAGCTTTCTTT.

This clonotype was recorded a few times. V is TRBV6-5 and J is TRBJ2-7; 9 bases are shared with TRBD1. Looked up from germline, CDR1 is MNHEY and CDR2 is SVGAGI. The CDR3 is made up of 14 amino acids. V was clipped by 2 bases and J by 6 bases; unmatched bases: 5. DNA of the CDR3: TGTGCCAGCAGTTACCGGGACAGGGTACTCGAGCAGTACTTC. This gives the protein CASSYRDRVLEQYF.

This clonotype was recorded at least ten times. The chain carries TRBV7-9 and TRBJ1-1; D not certain. V lost 4 bases and J 0 bases, leaving 18 bases between the germline ends. The V gene's germline CDR1 is SEHNR and CDR2 FQNEAQ (reference sequence). The CDR3 has 17 residues. In DNA form, the CDR3 reads TGTGCCAGCAGCTCCGACCCCGCACAAGATATGAACACTGAAGCTTTCTTT. This sequence encodes CASSSDPAQDMNTEAFF.

V and J are TRBV5-5 and TRBJ2-1; possibly TRBD1 for D (5 bases). From germline, CDR1 is SGHKS and CDR2 YYEKEE (reference sequence). With 4 bases removed from V and 2 bases from J, the gap between germline ends came to 25 bases. The CDR3 extends over 19 amino acids. The CDR3 protein is CASSQSPADRIPTYNEQFF. The CDR3 region has the DNA TGTGCCAGCAGCCAGTCCCCCGCCGACAGAATACCAACCTACAATGAGCAGTTCTTC.

The chain links TRBV9 to TRBJ2-1; no clear D. This CDR3 is built from 14 residues. Germline assignment: CDR1 SGDLS and CDR2 YYNGEE. V was shortened by 0 bases and J by 7 bases, with 11 bases between the two germline ends. The CDR3 region is CASSVAPGSNEQFF. The CDR3 nucleotides read TGTGCCAGCAGCGTAGCTCCAGGTTCAAATGAGCAGTTCTTC.